This entry describes one TCR beta chain. The data stem from a study of blood T cell repertoires in COVID-19. Whole-study context: The United States, Italy and Spain provided the acute and convalescent COVID-19 samples. T cells, B-cell-depleted T cells, or PBMCs supplied cDNA or gDNA.

The ends were cut back, 8 bases at V and 1 base at J, with 12 bases in the middle. This CDR3 is built from 14 residues. In germline, CDR1 is SGDLS, CDR2 YYNGEE. Using immunoSEQ multiplex PCR, the repertoire was profiled, and TCRdb retains in-frame clones only, with some absent. The sample lists fewer than 200,000 clones; 65% to 80% were seen once. Sequenced sample: peripheral blood. The clonotype comes from a man between 60 and 70 years old with acute or convalescent COVID-19. The chain uses TRBV9 and TRBJ2-2, with D perhaps matching TRBD2 (6 bases). CDR3 protein: CASSYSGNTGELFF. In DNA form, the CDR3 reads TGTGCCAGTTCGTATAGCGGGAACACCGGGGAGCTGTTTTTT.